The subject of this entry is one TCR beta chain. What this receptor recognizes is not known. There are no base qualities to consult, and no much larger clone falls within one base. These data belong to a study of cytomegalovirus exposure and HLA in healthy donors (TCRdb year 2017). Some background on the complete study: According to an earlier analysis of around 600 of the donors, roughly 180 million T cells yielded 117 million unique TCR beta sequences and approximately 300 Gb of sequence data. The aim of the study was to test whether cataloging public T cell receptors could identify signatures of past pathogen exposure. Rather than drawing on any new phenotypic data, the later analysis identified candidate immune exposures from TCR beta sequences and the way those sequences occurred across donors. Of the roughly 390 genotyped donors, approximately 82% fell in the genetic ancestry cluster associated with self-reported Caucasian donors. Alongside the repertoire data, information on donor age, sex, ethnicity and CMV serostatus was compiled. Genome-wide SNP genotypes for about 65% of the roughly 670 donors were used in a later genetic analysis, which treated that subset as a discovery cohort. The study used immunosequencing to profile the T cell repertoires of 666 subjects and linked those repertoires to cytomegalovirus serostatus. High-throughput TCR immunosequencing, statistical association of individual TCRs with disease status, and machine learning were combined to predict cytomegalovirus infection status. About five DR-DQ haplotypes were treated as single units for association and clustering because of strong linkage in the cohort. Across some 400 genotyped donors of the cohort, an average of about 240,000 unique TCR beta nucleotide sequences per donor were sequenced, and approximately 17% of those sequences were non-productive. An earlier analysis of around 540 of the donors applied high-throughput TCR beta sequencing to assess whether each TCR beta V gene segment acted as functional or pseudogenic. An early release covering roughly 640 HLA-typed donors comprised 300 to 350 gigabases of sequencing data and tens of millions of unique TCR sequences. HLA typing included class I and class II loci at four-digit resolution. A later analysis re-examined previously published TCR beta repertoires from roughly 720 donors and added high-resolution HLA genotyping to investigate patterns of TCR occurrence. Along with the approximately 620-subject first cohort, a separate validation cohort of around 110 different subjects was used. The number of typed donors differed by locus: 629-630 for A, B, C, DRB1 and DQB1; approximately 520 for DQA1; some 590 for DPA1; and 400 to 480 for DPB1. All discovery cohort repertoires had been generated on a single sequencing platform. What the work shows at the level of the full study, not this receptor alone: A further reported finding was that TCR beta sequences accurately predicted the HLA-A and HLA-B alleles for most subjects in the first cohort. Most TCR sequences were seen in very few donors, while some public TCRs were found in many individuals. According to a later analysis, parvovirus B19, influenza, CMV and Epstein-Barr virus appeared linked to several top co-occurrence clusters. Because some donors lacked HLA typing at each locus, the association tests relied only on the typed subset. A cluster of highly shared sequence variants was judged likely to represent a technical artifact of the sequencing pipeline. Assigning TCR associations to individual alleles was difficult when HLA alleles, especially DR and DQ, strongly co-occurred. Immune exposure information for the cohort was limited to CMV serostatus. In a later genetic analysis, fewer N-insertions in productive TCRs were reported among donors in an Asian-associated ancestry cluster than the roughly 700-donor mean. A few of the identified cytomegalovirus-associated TCR beta chains were confirmed in vitro to be specific for cytomegalovirus antigens. The classifier was reported to diagnose cytomegalovirus status with high specificity and sensitivity in both the original cohort and the validation cohort. The 87-base-pair reads could not distinguish some IMGT-functional V segments, including TRBV6-2 and TRBV6-3, so those segments were excluded. In a later analysis, HLA-associated TCR beta chains showed more clonal expansion and lower generation probabilities than non-associated chains that were equally common. In an earlier analysis of some 540 of the donors, most TCR beta V segments appeared in productive rearrangements about 87% or about 30% of the time, broadly matching IMGT annotations. The earlier analysis of around 600 of the donors excluded over 15 rarely observed V segments, including chromosome 9 orphons, because counts were too low. Roughly uniform sequencing depth across donors was assumed in presence/absence analyses, although this assumption may not hold. At a false discovery rate of 0.05, a later analysis linked some 18,000 TCR beta sequences to specific HLA alleles. The study listed 150 to 200 TCR beta chains as associated with cytomegalovirus. According to a later analysis, TCR association rates differed among HLA loci, with DRB1 alleles showing the most associated TCRs and HLA-C alleles showing the fewest. Most CMV-associated TCR beta chains appeared to be HLA-restricted in a later analysis, and the HLA associations seemed to be driven largely by CMV exposure. This cohort had only TCR beta chains sequenced, and the lack of alpha or paired-chain data limited which features could be detected. It was suggested by the authors that the approach could potentially be generalized to other disease states and immunological phenotypes. A later genetic analysis associated a missense DCLRE1C variant with V-gene and J-gene trimming of TCR beta chains, and an independent cohort replicated the association. Correlated functional status among segregating V segments might be attributable to linkage disequilibrium, but an unknown experimental factor could not be ruled out.

The cohort consisted of hundreds of healthy bone marrow donors. All cohort members were sampled while nominally healthy, although unrecorded immune exposures were likely present. The donor tested CMV seropositive and was one of the 289 seropositive cohort members. A peripheral blood sample was provided by each donor, and peripheral blood mononuclear cells were used for TCR beta sequencing. Genomic DNA was extracted from the blood cell samples with the Qiagen DNeasy Blood Extraction Kit. The germline V gene (reference sequence) sets CDR1 to SEHNR and CDR2 to FQNEAQ. The cysteine opens and the phenylalanine closes a CDR3 of 14 amino acids. The only DNA kept is the CDR3, 42 bases in frame from the first base. The junction shows trimming of 4 bases on V and 7 bases on J, plus 13 bases between the germline ends. Receptor amplification or capture employed the immunoSEQ multiplex PCR assay. For the multiplex PCR, a mixture combining 60 forward primers for TCR Vbeta segments and 13 reverse primers for TCR Jbeta segments was used. Amplification of the CDR3 region of rearranged TCR beta genes was performed with a multiplex PCR assay on genomic DNA. On the Illumina HiSeq System, the amplified TCR beta libraries were sequenced as 87-base-pair reads. The paper's data handling went like this. In a later analysis, tens of millions of unique TCR beta chains were counted across the approximately 640 repertoires, and around 10 million of these chains were shared by at least two donors. Raw reads were error-corrected and collapsed into unique sequences by a nearest-neighbor algorithm in which closely related sequences were merged to remove PCR and sequencing errors. CDR3 sequences were aligned to IMGT reference sequences to assign V, D and J gene segments. For a sequence to be retained, a match of at least six nucleotides to both a V gene segment and a J gene segment was required. A rearrangement was called productive if the CDR3 had no stop codons and remained in frame with V and J, and every other rearrangement was called non-productive. CDR3 was defined according to IMGT convention as the region running from the second conserved V-encoded cysteine to the conserved J-encoded phenylalanine. In an earlier analysis of around 570 of the donors, sequences lacking an unambiguous match to a single V gene segment were excluded. In an earlier analysis of approximately 590 of the donors, V segments were called functional above 56.7% productive rearrangements and were called segregating when the between-donor standard deviation exceeded 5%. A statistical classification framework was developed to diagnose cytomegalovirus status using the catalog of TCR beta chain sequences. V and J gene assignment, in a later analysis, came from comparing TCR nucleotide sequences with IMGT/GENE-DB human TR gene sequences. Using the TCRdist pipeline, a later analysis assigned CDR3 sequences along with most-parsimonious VDJ recombination scenarios. A later analysis defined each TCR beta chain by its CDR3 amino acid sequence plus V-gene family, and excluded reads lacking a unique V-gene family. To address suspected cross-contamination and a sequencing artifact, a later analysis removed roughly 580 highly shared, low-generation-probability nucleotide sequences. A later analysis calculated a clonal expansion index for each public chain from normalized within-repertoire ranks of inferred template counts. In a later analysis, generation probabilities were computed using a VDJ recombination model fitted to out-of-frame rearrangements, and the results were checked against IGoR. In a later analysis, TCR-TCR, TCR-HLA and TCR-CMV co-occurrence was scored with hypergeometric tests, and a repertoire-size bias correction was applied to TCR pairs. To estimate false discovery rates, a later analysis permuted the HLA or CMV assignments 20 times. In a later analysis, co-occurring TCRs were grouped with DBSCAN, and TCRdist sequence similarity was added when clustering was performed within HLA-allele-positive subsets. Co-occurrence clustering excluded repertoires with fewer than 30,000 or more than 120,000 public chains, plus five with anomalous nucleotide sharing. TCRdb took this table from immuneACCESS and kept in-frame rearrangements with V and J called. Such tables lack part of the clones; where checked against another copy, unresolved V genes explain under half of the gap, and the rest is unexplained. D and trimming come from the DNA, and the V and J calls and clone size come from that table. For this sample the table gives roughly 160,000 clones, of which over 60% were detected only once. The biggest ten clones account for around 15% of the sample.

The rearranged chain carries TRBV7-9 and TRBJ2-2; a weak D assignment points to TRBD2 (5 bases agree). Sequencing used PBMCs. This receptor was identified in a man in his fifties in good health and CMV-seropositive. CDR3 protein: CASSSPSGGGELFF. The DNA sequence is as follows: TGTGCCAGCAGCTCCCCTTCTGGAGGCGGGGAGCTGTTTTTT. The full variable domain, with segments outside the CDR3 supplied by the reference TRBV7-9 and TRBJ2-2 proteins, appears as DTGVSQNPRHKITKRGQNVTFRCDPISEHNRLYWYRQTLGQGPEFLTYFQNEAQLEKSRLLSDRFSAERPKGSFSTLEIQRTEQGDSAMYLCASSSPSGGGELFFGEGSRLTVL.